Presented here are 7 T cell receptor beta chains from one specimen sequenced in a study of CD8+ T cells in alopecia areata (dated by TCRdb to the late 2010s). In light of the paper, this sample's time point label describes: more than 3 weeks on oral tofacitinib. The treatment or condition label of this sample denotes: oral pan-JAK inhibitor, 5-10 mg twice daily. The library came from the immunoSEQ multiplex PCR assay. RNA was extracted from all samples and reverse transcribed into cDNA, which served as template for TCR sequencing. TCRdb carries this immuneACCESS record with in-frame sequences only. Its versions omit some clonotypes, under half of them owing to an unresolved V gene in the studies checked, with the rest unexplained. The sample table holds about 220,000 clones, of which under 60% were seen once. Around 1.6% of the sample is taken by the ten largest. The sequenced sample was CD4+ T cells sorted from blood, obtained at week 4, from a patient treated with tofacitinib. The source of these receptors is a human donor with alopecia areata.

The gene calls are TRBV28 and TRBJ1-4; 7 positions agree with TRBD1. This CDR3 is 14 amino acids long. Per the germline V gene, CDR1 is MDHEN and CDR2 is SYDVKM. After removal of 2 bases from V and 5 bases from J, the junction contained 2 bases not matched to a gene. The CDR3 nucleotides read TGTGCCAGCAGTTTAGGGACAGAAAATGAAAAACTGTTTTTT. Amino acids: CASSLGTENEKLFF.

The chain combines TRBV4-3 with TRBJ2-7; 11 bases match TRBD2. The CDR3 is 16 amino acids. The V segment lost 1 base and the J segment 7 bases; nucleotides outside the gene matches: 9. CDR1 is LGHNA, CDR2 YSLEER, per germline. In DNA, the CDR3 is TGCGCCAGCAGCCAAGTAGCTAGCGGGGGGTCCCGGGAGCAGTACTTC. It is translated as CASSQVASGGSREQYF.

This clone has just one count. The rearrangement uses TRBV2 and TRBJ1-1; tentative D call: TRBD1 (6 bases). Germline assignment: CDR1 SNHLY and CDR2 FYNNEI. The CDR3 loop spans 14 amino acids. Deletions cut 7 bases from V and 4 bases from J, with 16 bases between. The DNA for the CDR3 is TGTGCCAGCACGGTGGGTCAGGGGAGCACTGAAGCTTTCTTT. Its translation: CASTVGQGSTEAFF. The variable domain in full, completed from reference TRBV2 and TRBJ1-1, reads EPEVTQTPSHQVTQMGQEVILRCVPISNHLYFYWYRQILGQKVEFLVSFYNNEISEKSEIFDDQFSVERPDGSNFTLKIRSTKLEDSAMYFCASTVGQGSTEAFFGQGTRLTVV.

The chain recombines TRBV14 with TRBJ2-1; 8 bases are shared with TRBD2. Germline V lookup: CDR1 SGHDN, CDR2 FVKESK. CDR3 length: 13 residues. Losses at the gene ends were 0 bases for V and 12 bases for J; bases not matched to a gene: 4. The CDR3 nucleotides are TGTGCCAGCAGCCAAGAGGTAGCGGGGTCGCAGTTCTTC. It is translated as CASSQEVAGSQFF.

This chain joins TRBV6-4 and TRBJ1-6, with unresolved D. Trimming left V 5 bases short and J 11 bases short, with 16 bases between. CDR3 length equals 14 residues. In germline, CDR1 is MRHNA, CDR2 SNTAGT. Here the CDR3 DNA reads TGTGCCAGCAGTCCTGAGGGTAATCGTGCACCCCTCCACTTT. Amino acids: CASSPEGNRAPLHF.

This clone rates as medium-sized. The CDR3, as DNA: TGTGCCAGCAGCCGTGACAGGAACACCATATATTTT. It encodes CASSRDRNTIYF. V and J are TRBV7-2 and TRBJ1-3, with D perhaps matching TRBD1 (6 bases). This CDR3 is 12 amino acids long. Germline V gives CDR1 SGHTA, CDR2 FQGNSA. V was clipped by 5 bases and J by 7 bases, with 9 bases between them. Full variable domain (rest looked up from reference TRBV7-2 and TRBJ1-3): GAGVSQSPSNKVTEKGKDVELRCDPISGHTALYWYRQSLGQGLEFLIYFQGNSAPDKSGLPSDRFSAERTGGSVSTLTIQRTQQEDSAVYLCASSRDRNTIYFGEGSWLTVV.

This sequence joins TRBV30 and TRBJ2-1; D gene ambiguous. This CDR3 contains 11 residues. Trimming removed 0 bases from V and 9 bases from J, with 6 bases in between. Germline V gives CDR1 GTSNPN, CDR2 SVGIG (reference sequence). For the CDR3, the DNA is TGTGCCTGGAGTGTATCCGTTGAGCAGTTCTTC. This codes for CAWSVSVEQFF.